Given below is one T cell receptor beta chain in context. The assay was immunoSEQ multiplex PCR, and TCRdb's table has in-frame clones only and misses some. The sample has 70,000 to 100,000 clones; 85% to 95% are singletons. The source of the sample is a study of T cell changes during pregnancy in multiple sclerosis. From germline, CDR1 is ENHRY and CDR2 SYGVKD. The trim removed 6 bases at V and 0 bases at J, leaving 7 bases unmatched. This CDR3 has 16 amino acids. The origin of this receptor is a female donor with multiple sclerosis, enrolled in a pregnancy study. The input for sequencing was peripheral blood, taken in the first trimester of pregnancy. The chain joins TRBV10-3 to TRBJ1-1; 10 positions match TRBD1. The CDR3 protein is CAIRDRGAPLNTEAFF. The CDR3 DNA is TGTGCCATCAGGGACAGGGGGGCCCCCCTGAACACTGAAGCTTTCTTT.